One sample yielded the 28 T cell receptor beta chains listed below, sequenced in a study of T cells in Graves' hyperthyroidism and ophthalmopathy (dated by TCRdb to about 2019). Receptor libraries were prepared by multiplex PCR. Reads for this sample came from an Illumina HiSeq 2000. Amplification of TCR beta CDR3 regions was carried out from RNA transcripts. A first-round RT-PCR of the TCR CDR3 used the HTBI primer set with the Qiagen OneStep RT-PCR kit. Using fastp at Q25 and MiXCR, TCRdb reprocessed the public reads and kept productive beta chains. All rows with the same CDR3 protein become a single entry with the most common DNA and genes. The sample table lists fewer than 25,000 distinct CDR3 sequences, approximately 49% of them with a count of one. The ten largest clones take up around 23% of the sample. The sample was blood. Receptors originate from a woman between 35 and 50 years old with Graves' hyperthyroidism that later progressed to Graves' ophthalmopathy.

V gene TRBV19 combines with J gene TRBJ2-7, with 9 nucleotides matching TRBD1. Trimming removed 10 bases from V and 5 bases from J; junction bases left unmatched: 6. The CDR3 is made up of 12 amino acids. Per the germline V gene, CDR1 is LNHDA and CDR2 is SQIVND (reference sequence). CDR3 sequence (DNA): TGTGCCACGGGACAGGGCGACCACGAGCAGTACTTC. This sequence encodes CATGQGDHEQYF.

The CDR3 reads CASSLSAGELFF. DNA for the CDR3: TGTGCCAGCAGCCTCTCCGCCGGGGAGCTGTTTTTT. This chain connects TRBV11-3 to TRBJ2-2; D unresolved. The V and J ends lost 5 bases and 6 bases respectively, with 7 bases between them. The CDR3 length is 12 residues. CDR1 is SGHNT and CDR2 is YENEEA in the germline V gene.

This clonotype showed up just a few times. The chain couples TRBV2 to TRBJ1-5, with TRBD1 identical over 7 bases. After removal of 7 bases from V and 4 bases from J, the junction contained 7 bases not matched to a gene. Per germline, CDR1 SNHLY and CDR2 FYNNEI. CDR3 length: 14 amino acids. The CDR3 DNA is TGTGCCAGCAACGGACAGGAGACAAATCAGCCCCAGCATTTT. Its protein is CASNGQETNQPQHF. Looking up the rest from reference TRBV2 and TRBJ1-5 gives the full variable domain: EPEVTQTPSHQVTQMGQEVILRCVPISNHLYFYWYRQILGQKVEFLVSFYNNEISEKSEIFDDQFSVERPDGSNFTLKIRSTKLEDSAMYFCASNGQETNQPQHFGDGTRLSIL.

The chain is built from TRBV7-6 and TRBJ2-7; a weak D match, TRBD1 (6 bases). Per germline, CDR1 SGHVS and CDR2 FNYEAQ. Trimming took 6 bases from V and 2 from J, leaving 14 bases between them. The CDR3 is 14 amino acids. CDR3 sequence: CASRPDSFTYEQYF. The CDR3 nucleotides read TGTGCCAGCAGACCGGACAGCTTTACCTACGAGCAGTACTTC.

This clonotype was picked up one time. The CDR3 protein is CASSWVYEQYPEAFF. CDR3 sequence (DNA): TGTGCCAGCAGTTGGGTCTACGAGCAGTACCCTGAAGCTTTCTTT. The chain employs TRBV28 and TRBJ1-1; the D is unclear. Trimming took off 4 bases at V and 6 bases at J, with 18 bases between the two ends. CDR3 length: 15 residues. Germline V gene data show CDR1 as MDHEN and CDR2 as SYDVKM.

V and J are TRBV7-9 and TRBJ2-1; 12 bases map to TRBD2. Germline V gene lookup returns CDR1 SEHNR and CDR2 FQNEAQ (reference sequence). The CDR3 totals 15 residues. With 4 bases clipped from V and 7 bases from J, the junction kept 5 bases outside the gene matches. CDR3 sequence: CASSSSTSGSNEQFF. The CDR3 DNA reads TGTGCCAGCAGCTCCTCGACTAGCGGGAGTAATGAGCAGTTCTTC.

This clonotype has only one observation. A read error may be the cause here, since a much bigger clone is one base away. The chain uses TRBV30 and TRBJ1-1, with D perhaps matching TRBD1 (5 bases). This CDR3 has 14 amino acids. Germline V lookup: CDR1 GTSNPN, CDR2 SVGIG (reference sequence). The CDR3 sequence: CAWSRAGRYTEACF. In DNA form, the CDR3 reads TGTGCCTGGAGCCGGGCAGGGAGGTACACTGAAGCTTGCTTT. Full variable domain (rest looked up from reference TRBV30 and TRBJ1-1): SQTIHQWPATLVQPVGSPLSLECTVEGTSNPNLYWYRQAAGRGLQLLFYSVGIGQISSEVPQNLSASRPQDRQFILSSKKLLLSDSGFYLCAWSRAGRYTEACFGQGTRLTVV.

The chain carries TRBV10-3 and TRBJ1-2, with a weak D call TRBD1 (5 bases). V shed 6 bases and J shed 4 bases, with 12 bases lying between them. The CDR3 sequence is 13 residues long. Per germline, CDR1 ENHRY and CDR2 SYGVKD. In DNA form, the CDR3 reads TGTGCCATCAGCTTCCAGGGCGCCTATGGCTACACCTTC. Amino acids: CAISFQGAYGYTF.

J is TRBJ2-1 and V is TRBV20-1; the match to TRBD2 covers 8 bases. The CDR3 has 14 residues. Germline CDR1 DFQATT, CDR2 SNEGSKA (reference sequence). V lost 1 base and J lost 7; bases outside the gene matches: 6. CDR3: CSARGGTRKNEQFF. As DNA, the CDR3 is TGCAGTGCTAGAGGGGGGACTAGGAAGAATGAGCAGTTCTTC.

Concerning this clonotype: A clone one base away is much larger, so this may be a read error. The chain couples TRBV6-1 to TRBJ1-4; D is uncertain. The CDR3 totals 16 residues. Germline CDR1 MNHNS, CDR2 SASEGT. In DNA form, the CDR3 reads TGTGCCAGCCGATCCATGCCGCCATCAACTAGTGAAAAACTGTTTTTT. It encodes CASRSMPPSTSEKLFF.

On this clonotype itself: An end of the junction differs from the germline gene, which may be a read error. The rearrangement links TRBV5-4 to TRBJ2-1, with 8 bases fitting TRBD2. CDR3 size: 17 residues. The germline gives CDR1 SGHNT, CDR2 YYREEE (reference sequence). CDR3 amino acids: CAGSLAPLAGPYNEQFF. CDR3 bases: TGTGCCGGCAGCTTAGCCCCCCTAGCGGGTCCCTACAATGAGCAGTTCTTC.

This clonotype is medium-sized (0.01 to 0.1%). V and J are TRBV7-9 and TRBJ2-7; D is unresolved. Germline V gene sequence: CDR1 SEHNR, CDR2 FQNEAQ (reference sequence). With 5 bases removed from V and 3 bases from J, the gap between germline ends came to 11 bases. This CDR3 contains 13 residues. CDR3 DNA sequence: TGTGCCAGCAGCGATGGGATTGTCTACGAGCAGTACTTC. It is translated as CASSDGIVYEQYF.

The chain couples TRBV7-8 to TRBJ2-2; 10 nucleotides agree with TRBD1. Germline-derived CDR1 and CDR2 are SGHVS and FQNEAQ. J lost 6 bases, V lost 3 bases, and 7 bases had no gene match. The CDR3 loop spans 16 amino acids. The CDR3 nucleotides are TGTGCCAGCAGCTTCACCGGGACAGGGGTCGCCGGGGAGCTGTTTTTT. Its protein is CASSFTGTGVAGELFF. Full variable domain (rest looked up from reference TRBV7-8 and TRBJ2-2): GAGVSQSPRYKVAKRGQDVALRCDPISGHVSLFWYQQALGQGPEFLTYFQNEAQLDKSGLPSDRFFAERPEGSVSTLKIQRTQQEDSAVYLCASSFTGTGVAGELFFGEGSRLTVL.

This clonotype was picked up many times. The genes are TRBV7-2 and TRBJ2-5, with TRBD1 matching 7 bases. The junction had 4 bases not matched to a gene; V was cut back by 5 bases and J by 1 base. The CDR3 has 14 residues. Germline V gives CDR1 SGHTA, CDR2 FQGNSA. The CDR3 loop is CASSQTGVQETQYF. DNA of the CDR3: TGTGCCAGCAGCCAAACAGGGGTCCAAGAGACCCAGTACTTC.

V and J are TRBV7-2 and TRBJ2-7; 8 bases align to TRBD1. V shed 0 bases, J shed 0 bases, and the junction held 7 bases outside the gene matches. CDR1 and CDR2 (germline): SGHTA, FQGNSA. The CDR3 covers 17 residues. This CDR3 is CASSLAPWTGSSYEQYF. The CDR3 bases are TGTGCCAGCAGCTTAGCACCCTGGACAGGGAGCTCCTACGAGCAGTACTTC.

The CDR3 spells CASSGSHAVYEQYF. In nucleotides, the CDR3 is TGCGCCAGCAGTGGGTCTCACGCGGTGTACGAGCAGTACTTC. The chain is built from TRBV5-1 and TRBJ2-7; D uncertain. Germline V gives CDR1 SGHRS, CDR2 YFSETQ. The CDR3 is 14 amino acids. The ends were cut back, 5 bases at V and 4 bases at J, with 16 bases in the middle.

This clonotype was found once. The V and J genes are TRBV15 and TRBJ2-5; either TRBD1 or TRBD2 may supply D (7 bases each). Trimming pared 3 bases from V and 2 bases from J, leaving 13 bases between. The germline V gene encodes CDR1 LNHNV and CDR2 YYDKDF (reference sequence). The CDR3 totals 15 residues. The CDR3, as DNA: TGTGCCACCAGCAGCCCGGGGGGACAGCAAGAGACCCAGTACTTC. Protein sequence: CATSSPGGQQETQYF.

The genes are TRBV7-9 and TRBJ2-3; 10 bases are a match to TRBD2. Losses at the gene ends were 4 bases for V and 2 bases for J; bases not matched to a gene: 3. The CDR3 consists of 15 residues. Germline V gives CDR1 SEHNR, CDR2 FQNEAQ (reference sequence). The CDR3 region is CASSSGTSDTDTQYF. In DNA form, the CDR3 reads TGTGCCAGCAGCTCTGGGACTAGCGACACAGATACGCAGTATTTT. Full variable domain (rest looked up from reference TRBV7-9 and TRBJ2-3): DTGVSQNPRHKITKRGQNVTFRCDPISEHNRLYWYRQTLGQGPEFLTYFQNEAQLEKSRLLSDRFSAERPKGSFSTLEIQRTEQGDSAMYLCASSSGTSDTDTQYFGPGTRLTVL.

The V call is TRBV4-1, the J call TRBJ2-5; D uncertain. Trimming cost V 0 bases and J 4 bases, with 6 bases left between them. Per germline, CDR1 MGHRA and CDR2 YSYEKL. The CDR3 is 13 residues long. The CDR3 DNA reads as TGCGCCAGCAGCCAAGATATCCGAGAGACCCAGTACTTC. As protein: CASSQDIRETQYF.

This clonotype was recorded only once. The V call is TRBV7-9, the J call TRBJ2-7; the match to TRBD2 covers 12 bases. The length of the CDR3 is 16 residues. Germline CDR1 reads SEHNR; CDR2 reads FQNEAQ (reference sequence). J lost 7 bases, V lost 2 bases, and 9 bases had no gene match. CDR3 sequence (DNA): TGTGCCAGCAGCTTAAGGCTAGCGGGAGGGCGAGGGGAGCAGTACTTC. Amino acids: CASSLRLAGGRGEQYF.

The chain uses TRBV10-3 and TRBJ2-7; TRBD2 matches at 15 bases. Germline V gene sequence: CDR1 ENHRY, CDR2 SYGVKD. The ends lost 6 bases at V and 12 bases at J; junction bases unmatched: 3. This CDR3 contains 12 residues. In nucleotides, the CDR3 is TGTGCCATCAGCGGGACTAGCGGGAGGATGTACTTC. This codes for CAISGTSGRMYF.

The chain links TRBV20-1 to TRBJ2-7, with TRBD2 matching over 9 bases. V shed 4 bases, J shed 0 bases, and the junction held 13 bases outside the gene matches. CDR1 and CDR2 from the germline V gene are DFQATT and SNEGSKA (reference sequence). The CDR3 runs to 17 residues. The CDR3 spells CSATGGSGRWDSYEQYF. The CDR3 DNA reads TGCAGTGCTACGGGGGGTAGCGGGAGATGGGACTCCTACGAGCAGTACTTC.

This clonotype has a count of ten or more. The V gene is TRBV6-5, the J gene TRBJ1-5; no reliable D call. The CDR3 runs to 15 residues. Trimming removed 2 bases from V and 0 bases from J, with 8 bases in between. Germline-derived CDR1 and CDR2 are MNHEY and SVGAGI. The CDR3 DNA reads as TGTGCCAGCAGTTACCGTAGAGATAGCAATCAGCCCCAGCATTTT. It encodes CASSYRRDSNQPQHF.

This clonotype is categorized as medium-sized. V and J are TRBV10-2 and TRBJ2-7; 12 bases match TRBD2. The germline V gene has CDR1 WSHSY and CDR2 SAAADI. The CDR3 consists of 19 residues. J gave up 7 bases and V 4 bases, and 20 bases lay outside the gene matches. CDR3 protein: CASSAGPPWASGRASEQYF. DNA of the CDR3: TGCGCCAGCAGTGCTGGACCCCCTTGGGCTAGCGGGAGGGCGAGTGAGCAGTACTTC.

J is TRBJ1-5 and V is TRBV27, with D tentatively TRBD1 (5 bases). Germline V gene data show CDR1 as MNHEY and CDR2 as SMNVEV (reference sequence). V was pared by 3 bases and J by 14 bases, with 20 bases between. There are 14 residues in the CDR3. DNA of the CDR3: TGTGCCAGCAGTTTGATGGTCAGGGCCAGATACGAGCATTTT. Its protein product is CASSLMVRARYEHF.

This clonotype was seen at least ten times. This chain links TRBV28 with TRBJ2-7; 10 bases are shared with TRBD2. CDR1 is MDHEN and CDR2 is SYDVKM in the germline V gene. The V gene end was trimmed by 8 bases and the J gene end by 3 bases; junction bases not matched to a gene: 4. The CDR3 runs to 13 residues. The CDR3 loop reads CASGLAGVYEQYF. CDR3 DNA: TGTGCCAGCGGTCTAGCGGGGGTCTACGAGCAGTACTTC.

With respect to this clonotype: In this CDR3 the conserved last residue, phenylalanine or tryptophan, is missing, so a read error is likely. It is unclear where the CDR3 begins or ends on the DNA, so no DNA is shown, and the CDR3 is as TCRdb lists it. This chain connects TRBV14 to TRBJ1-1. The CDR3 region is 12 residues in length, termini included. The germline CDR1 and CDR2 sequences are SGHDN and FVKESK. This CDR3 reads CASSHDRVEAFY.

V gene TRBV7-2 combines with J gene TRBJ1-5; maybe TRBD1 (5 bases). Germline V gene sequence: CDR1 SGHTA, CDR2 FQGNSA. Between the trimmed V and J ends, which lost 2 bases and 5 bases, there was a span of 10 bases. CDR3 size: 14 residues. This chain's CDR3 is CASSLFRVDQPQHF. In DNA form, the CDR3 reads TGTGCCAGCAGCTTATTCAGGGTGGATCAGCCCCAGCATTTT.